These 4 T cell receptor beta chains were all obtained from the same sample, sequenced in a study of early T cells in non-severe SARS-CoV-2 infection (dated by TCRdb to about 2021). The library was prepared using 5' RACE. The listed sequencing device is NextSeq 500. Using fastp at Q25 and MiXCR, TCRdb reprocessed the public reads and kept productive beta chains. Rows with one shared CDR3 protein collapse into an entry with the most common genes and DNA. The sample records some 34,000 distinct CDR3 sequences, under 5.5% of which are singletons. Together, the top ten hold over 6.5% of the sample. Material for sequencing was whole blood. These receptors were obtained from an adult who was a healthcare worker with PCR-confirmed SARS-CoV-2 infection or an uninfected control (not recorded which).

In this sample, this clonotype turned up many times. As DNA, the CDR3 is TGTGCCAGCAGTCTGGGACCTCTAGGGGATTCACCCCTCCACTTT. Its translation: CASSLGPLGDSPLHF. V and J are TRBV2 and TRBJ1-6; D might be TRBD1 (5 bases). The CDR3 is made up of 15 amino acids. Trimming shortened V by 5 bases and J by 8 bases, and 16 bases separated the two germline ends. The V gene's germline CDR1 is SNHLY and CDR2 FYNNEI.

CDR3 sequence (DNA): TGTGCCAGCAGCTTAGTGGACAGGCCGCCCTACGAGCAGTACTTC. It is translated as CASSLVDRPPYEQYF. The rearrangement links TRBV11-2 to TRBJ2-7; 7 positions match TRBD1. Germline loops: CDR1 SGHAT, CDR2 FQNNGV. Germline trimming cut 1 base from V and 2 bases from J; bases unmatched to any gene: 5. The CDR3 has 15 amino acids.

V and J are TRBV5-1 and TRBJ2-3, with TRBD2 identical over 8 bases. The V gene end was trimmed by 1 base and the J gene end by 0 bases; junction bases not matched to a gene: 1. Germline V gene sequence: CDR1 SGHRS, CDR2 YFSETQ. The CDR3 has 15 amino acids. This CDR3 is CASSLSGSSTDTQYF. In DNA, the CDR3 is TGCGCCAGCAGCTTGAGCGGGAGTAGCACAGATACGCAGTATTTT.

In this sample, this clonotype turned up many times. This chain connects TRBV28 to TRBJ1-6; D is uncertain. The V end was cut by 8 bases, the J end by 7 bases, with 6 bases between. The CDR3 has 11 residues. CDR1 and CDR2 (germline): MDHEN, SYDVKM. Here the CDR3 reads CASFQNSPLHF. CDR3 nucleotide sequence: TGTGCCAGCTTCCAGAATTCACCCCTCCACTTT. The full variable domain, completed using reference TRBV28 and TRBJ1-6, is DVKVTQSSRYLVKRTGEKVFLECVQDMDHENMFWYRQDPGLGLRLIYFSYDVKMKEKGDIPEGYSVSREKKERFSLILESASTNQTSMYLCASFQNSPLHFGNGTRLTVT.